A selection of T cell receptor beta chains follows, all from one sample in a study of blood T cell repertoires in COVID-19. Libraries were prepared by immunoSEQ multiplex PCR; TCRdb keeps only in-frame clonotypes and omits some of them. The table records about 310,000 clones, more than 70% of them present only once. Sequenced material: peripheral blood. The source of these receptors is a woman in her forties or fifties who had recovered from COVID-19. Both conserved end residues are part of each CDR3. The D gene is left open where the match is weak. Not every row has a clone size; where given, it reads once, few, many or a size class.

NA,few,TRBV5-1,TRBJ1-5,CASSPDPGQSSNQPQHF,TGCGCCAGCAGCCCGGACCCGGGACAAAGTAGCAATCAGCCCCAGCATTTT
TRBD1,NA,TRBV5-8,TRBJ1-1,CASSLMADRRNTEAFF,TGTGCCAGCAGCTTGATGGCGGACAGGCGGAACACTGAAGCTTTCTTT
NA,few,TRBV9,TRBJ2-1,CASSVMQEEYNEQFF,TGTGCCAGCAGCGTAATGCAGGAGGAGTACAATGAGCAGTTCTTC
NA,NA,TRBV10-3,TRBJ2-5,CAISGKETQYF,TGTGCCATCAGTGGTAAAGAGACCCAGTACTTC
TRBD2,NA,TRBV27,TRBJ2-7,CASRRSGLAGYEQYF,TGTGCCAGCAGGAGGTCGGGACTAGCGGGATACGAGCAGTACTTC
NA,NA,TRBV27,TRBJ1-1,CASSLRGTNTEAFF,TGTGCCAGCAGTTTGCGCGGGACCAACACTGAAGCTTTCTTT
TRBD1,NA,TRBV2,TRBJ2-7,CASSADRGFEQYF,TGTGCCAGCAGCGCGGACAGGGGCTTCGAGCAGTACTTC
NA,NA,TRBV21-1,TRBJ1-2,CASSKRQDNYGYTF,TGTGCCAGCAGCAAGAGACAGGACAACTATGGCTACACCTTC
NA,NA,TRBV12-3/TRBV12-4,TRBJ1-1,CASSSFYRIEAFF,TGTGCCAGCAGTTCTTTTTACAGGATTGAAGCTTTCTTT
NA,NA,TRBV6-2/TRBV6-3,TRBJ2-7,CASSYWQGSREQYF,TGTGCCAGCAGTTATTGGCAGGGGTCACGCGAGCAGTACTTC
NA,NA,TRBV30,TRBJ1-5,CAWSVLADNQPQHF,TGTGCCTGGAGTGTCTTGGCGGACAATCAGCCCCAGCATTTT
NA,NA,TRBV3-1/TRBV3-2,TRBJ1-1,CASSQAGNTEAFF,TGTGCCAGCAGCCAAGCAGGGAACACTGAAGCTTTCTTT
NA,NA,TRBV7-9,TRBJ1-2,CASSFRTGGGYTF,TGTGCCAGCAGCTTCAGGACGGGGGGCGGCTACACCTTC
NA,once,TRBV9,TRBJ2-2,CASSLRNRLNTGELFF,TGTGCCAGCAGCCTAAGGAACAGGCTTAACACCGGGGAGCTGTTTTTT
TRBD2,NA,TRBV7-2,TRBJ2-1,CASSFDGRALNEQFF,TGTGCCAGCAGCTTCGACGGGAGGGCCCTTAATGAGCAGTTCTTC
NA,NA,TRBV4-1,TRBJ1-6,CASSQDGQGFYYNSPLHF,TGCGCCAGCAGCCAAGATGGGCAGGGTTTTTATTATAATTCACCCCTCCACTTT
TRBD1,once,TRBV30,TRBJ2-7,CAWRAGQGFYEQYF,TGTGCCTGGAGGGCGGGACAGGGGTTCTACGAGCAGTACTTC
TRBD1,NA,TRBV19,TRBJ1-6,CASKTGSSYNSPLHF,TGTGCCAGTAAGACAGGGAGCTCCTATAATTCACCCCTCCACTTT
TRBD1,NA,TRBV3-1/TRBV3-2,TRBJ1-1,CASRQGTGGIMNTEAFF,TGTGCCAGCAGACAAGGGACAGGGGGCATAATGAACACTGAAGCTTTCTTT
NA,NA,TRBV3-1/TRBV3-2,TRBJ1-1,CASSQEAGGATEAFF,TGTGCCAGCAGCCAAGAGGCGGGGGGGGCCACTGAAGCTTTCTTT
TRBD1,NA,TRBV27,TRBJ1-2,CASRPTGTNYGYTF,TGTGCCAGCAGGCCGACAGGGACCAACTATGGCTACACCTTC
NA,NA,TRBV4-3,TRBJ1-5,CASSLRRGEQPQHF,TGCGCCAGCAGCCTACGTCGGGGGGAACAGCCCCAGCATTTT
TRBD1,NA,TRBV5-1,TRBJ2-2,CASRQTGFAAGELFF,TGCGCCAGCAGACAGACAGGGTTTGCGGCCGGGGAGCTGTTTTTT
NA,once,TRBV4-2,TRBJ2-1,CASSQAGTFSVFTSYNEQFF,TGTGCCAGCAGCCAAGCCGGGACTTTCTCTGTATTTACCTCCTACAATGAGCAGTTCTTC
NA,NA,TRBV7-2,TRBJ2-3,CASSLGLVSDTQYF,TGTGCCAGCAGCTTAGGTCTAGTTTCAGATACGCAGTATTTT
TRBD2,NA,TRBV7-9,TRBJ2-1,CASNPAGGGHEQFF,TGTGCCAGCAACCCGGCGGGGGGAGGCCATGAGCAGTTCTTC
NA,NA,TRBV2,TRBJ2-2,CASSPVNTGELFF,TGTGCCAGCAGTCCGGTGAACACCGGGGAGCTGTTTTTT
TRBD2,NA,TRBV3-1/TRBV3-2,TRBJ2-1,CASSQSHPWGLAGSNPHGPNEQFF,TGTGCCAGCAGCCAATCCCACCCGTGGGGACTAGCGGGATCCAACCCACATGGGCCCAATGAGCAGTTCTTC
TRBD1,NA,TRBV24-1,TRBJ1-5,CATSGRGKVQPQHF,TGTGCCACCAGTGGCAGGGGGAAAGTTCAGCCCCAGCATTTT
NA,NA,TRBV10-3,TRBJ2-1,CAISEGPAEGEQFF,TGTGCCATCAGTGAGGGACCGGCCGAGGGTGAGCAGTTCTTC
NA,NA,TRBV5-4,TRBJ1-1,CASSLGGRGTEAFF,TGTGCCAGCAGCTTGGGAGGGCGGGGGACTGAAGCTTTCTTT
NA,NA,TRBV5-1,TRBJ2-1,CASSSLAGTYNEQFF,TGCGCCAGCAGCTCATTAGCCGGGACCTACAATGAGCAGTTCTTC
TRBD2,NA,TRBV11-2,TRBJ2-1,CASSQTSGAYNEQFF,TGTGCCAGCAGCCAGACTAGCGGGGCATACAATGAGCAGTTCTTC
NA,NA,TRBV28,TRBJ1-4,CASSLSGGSEKLFF,TGTGCCAGCAGTTTATCGGGGGGCTCTGAAAAACTGTTTTTT
NA,NA,TRBV6-2/TRBV6-3,TRBJ2-7,CASSYMPTVYEQYF,TGTGCCAGCAGCTATATGCCGACAGTCTACGAGCAGTACTTC